The 18 T cell receptor beta chains listed next were all sequenced from one sample in a study of CD8+ T cells in alopecia areata. RNA extraction was followed by reverse transcription into cDNA, which acted as the sequencing template. Some clones are missing from TCRdb's copy, which holds only in-frame ones; the method was immunoSEQ multiplex PCR. The sample consists of more than 95,000 clones, around 45% of them appearing once. The sequenced sample consisted of CD4+ T cells sorted from blood. These receptors all stem from a human donor with alopecia areata.

J is TRBJ2-7 and V is TRBV5-1; perhaps TRBD1 as D (6 bases). The CDR3 contains 14 residues. Between the trimmed V and J ends, which lost 0 bases and 3 bases, there was a span of 10 bases. CDR1 is SGHRS and CDR2 is YFSETQ in the germline V gene. DNA of the CDR3: TGCGCCAGCAGCTTGGCTACAGGGAACTACGAGCAGTACTTC. Amino acids: CASSLATGNYEQYF.

This clone was seen more than once but under ten times. The V call is TRBV7-9, the J call TRBJ2-1, with D tentatively TRBD1 (6 bases). Germline V CDR1 and CDR2: SEHNR, FQNEAQ (reference sequence). V shed 5 bases and J shed 7 bases, with 9 bases lying between them. The CDR3 has 12 amino acids. CDR3 nucleotide sequence: TGTGCCAGCAGCCTCGACAGGAATGAGCAGTTCTTC. This translates into CASSLDRNEQFF.

The chain is built from TRBV29-1 and TRBJ1-1; D remains unclear. The V end was cut by 4 bases, the J end by 1 base, with 13 bases between. This CDR3 region has 14 residues. Germline-derived CDR1 and CDR2 are SQVTM and ANQGSEA. The DNA of the CDR3 is TGCAGCGTTGTTCGGGGAAGAGAGAACACTGAAGCTTTCTTT. It yields the protein CSVVRGRENTEAFF. Combining the CDR3 with reference TRBV29-1 and TRBJ1-1 gives the whole variable domain SAVISQKPSRDICQRGTSLTIQCQVDSQVTMMFWYRQQPGQSLTLIATANQGSEATYESGFVIDKFPISRPNLTFSTLTVSNMSPEDSSIYLCSVVRGRENTEAFFGQGTRLTVV.

This clone was seen more than once but under ten times. J is TRBJ1-2 and V is TRBV28; D not certain. The length of the CDR3 is 12 residues. CDR1 MDHEN and CDR2 SYDVKM come from the germline V gene. Trimming shortened V by 2 bases and J by 4 bases, and 5 bases separated the two germline ends. CDR3 nucleotides: TGTGCCAGCAGTTTAACATCCTATGGCTACACCTTC. Its translation is CASSLTSYGYTF.

This clone was seen a handful of times. This chain joins TRBV29-1 and TRBJ2-3; 8 bases align to TRBD2. CDR1 is SQVTM and CDR2 is ANQGSEA in the germline V gene. This CDR3 comprises 11 residues. The CDR3 spells CAAGEENTQYF. The DNA of the CDR3 is TGCGCAGCGGGGGAGGAAAATACGCAGTATTTT.

The V gene is TRBV30, the J gene TRBJ2-7; 10 nucleotides match TRBD1. The length of the CDR3 is 13 residues. The trim removed 8 bases at V and 7 bases at J, leaving 11 bases unmatched. Germline V CDR1 and CDR2: GTSNPN, SVGIG (reference sequence). The CDR3, as DNA: TGTGCCCGCACACAGGGACAGGGGAAGGAGCAGTACTTC. Protein product: CARTQGQGKEQYF.

This clone was seen a handful of times. The chain couples TRBV29-1 to TRBJ1-2; possible D gene TRBD1, 6 bases. CDR3 size: 12 residues. Germline V lookup: CDR1 SQVTM, CDR2 ANQGSEA. The V end was cut by 1 base, the J end by 6 bases, with 9 bases between. CDR3 coding DNA: TGCAGCGTTGAAGTACAGGGTCATGGCTACACCTTC. This translates into CSVEVQGHGYTF.

This clone was seen more than once but under ten times. The CDR3: CASSMQTNTEAFF. The CDR3 DNA follows: TGTGCCAGTAGTATGCAGACAAACACTGAAGCTTTCTTT. The chain joins TRBV19 to TRBJ1-1; D ambiguous. CDR3 length: 13 residues. Germline V gives CDR1 LNHDA, CDR2 SQIVND (reference sequence). V gave up 3 bases and J gave up 2 bases, with 7 bases separating them.

The sample holds a few counts of this clone. The chain links TRBV7-9 to TRBJ2-3, with TRBD2 identical over 8 bases. This CDR3 spans 15 amino acids. V gave up 3 bases and J gave up 6 bases; unmatched junction bases: 8. Per germline, CDR1 SEHNR and CDR2 FQNEAQ (reference sequence). Here the CDR3 reads CASSFWRGARDTQYF. The DNA of the CDR3 is TGTGCCAGCAGCTTCTGGCGGGGGGCGCGTGATACGCAGTATTTT.

The V gene is TRBV30, the J gene TRBJ2-2, with a possible D match to TRBD1 (6 bases). The V and J ends lost 7 bases and 2 bases respectively, with 14 bases between them. This CDR3 has 14 amino acids. In germline, CDR1 is GTSNPN, CDR2 SVGIG (reference sequence). CDR3 coding DNA: TGTGCCTCACCTACAGGGATTAACACCGGGGAGCTGTTTTTT. This gives the protein CASPTGINTGELFF. Looking up the rest from reference TRBV30 and TRBJ2-2 gives the full variable domain: SQTIHQWPATLVQPVGSPLSLECTVEGTSNPNLYWYRQAAGRGLQLLFYSVGIGQISSEVPQNLSASRPQDRQFILSSKKLLLSDSGFYLCASPTGINTGELFFGEGSRLTVL.

This clone was detected many times. The gene calls are TRBV7-4 and TRBJ2-7; D unclear. The CDR3 is made up of 15 amino acids. Between the trimmed V and J ends, which lost 2 bases and 0 bases, there was a span of 11 bases. Germline lookup yields CDR1 SGHVT and CDR2 SQSDAQ. This chain's CDR3 is CASSLSATSSYEQYF. DNA of the CDR3: TGTGCCAGCAGCTTATCGGCTACCAGCTCCTACGAGCAGTACTTC.

This clone was detected a few times. V and J are TRBV28 and TRBJ1-5; TRBD1 matches 7 bases. In germline, CDR1 is MDHEN, CDR2 SYDVKM. V gave up 3 bases and J gave up 9 bases; unmatched junction bases: 11. This CDR3 is 15 amino acids long. CDR3 in amino acids: CASSFPQGDISPQHF. As DNA, the CDR3 is TGTGCCAGCAGTTTCCCCCAGGGGGATATTTCGCCCCAGCATTTT.

The chain is built from TRBV5-1 and TRBJ2-1, with 9 bases identical to TRBD1. CDR1 and CDR2 from the germline V gene are SGHRS and YFSETQ. V lost 4 bases, J lost 6 bases, and 8 bases stayed unmatched. This CDR3 has 15 amino acids. In DNA form, the CDR3 reads TGCGCCAGCAGCCTGGGGACAGGGAGTCTCAATGAGCAGTTCTTC. Its protein product is CASSLGTGSLNEQFF. The full variable domain, in which reference TRBV5-1 and TRBJ2-1 provide the parts outside the CDR3, is KAGVTQTPRYLIKTRGQQVTLSCSPISGHRSVSWYQQTPGQGLQFLFEYFSETQRNKGNFPGRFSGRQFSNSRSEMNVSTLELGDSALYLCASSLGTGSLNEQFFGPGTRLTVL.

This clone was counted a few times. The chain joins TRBV9 to TRBJ2-3; D is ambiguous. Germline V gene lookup returns CDR1 SGDLS and CDR2 YYNGEE. V shed 0 bases and J shed 0 bases, with 5 bases lying between them. This CDR3 region has 14 residues. The CDR3 sequence is CASSVGWSTDTQYF. Here the CDR3 DNA reads TGTGCCAGCAGCGTAGGTTGGAGCACAGATACGCAGTATTTT.

The rearrangement uses TRBV4-1 and TRBJ2-3; TRBD1 aligns across 9 bases. The length of the CDR3 is 17 residues. V lost 3 bases, J lost 6 bases, and 13 bases stayed unmatched. CDR1 and CDR2 (germline): MGHRA, YSYEKL. The CDR3 sequence: CASSQDGTGNRLDTQYF. The CDR3 DNA reads as TGCGCCAGCAGCCAGGACGGGACAGGGAACCGATTGGATACGCAGTATTTT.

V usage is TRBV29-1 and J usage is TRBJ2-7; 8 bases line up with TRBD2. The germline V gene encodes CDR1 SQVTM and CDR2 ANQGSEA. The length of the CDR3 is 14 residues. V dropped 4 bases and J dropped 4; count of bases not matched to a gene: 9. In nucleotides, the CDR3 is TGCAGCGTTGTTGTGTCCGGACTAGCTTACGAGCAGTACTTC. This codes for CSVVVSGLAYEQYF.

The V and J genes are TRBV30 and TRBJ2-7; D may match TRBD1 or TRBD2 (5 bases each). V lost 0 bases, J lost 2 bases, and 11 bases lay in between. The CDR3 is 14 amino acids. Germline CDR1 GTSNPN, CDR2 SVGIG (reference sequence). The CDR3 DNA is TGTGCCTGGAGTGTAAGAGGGGTACCCTACGAGCAGTACTTC. This encodes CAWSVRGVPYEQYF.

The CDR3 sequence: CASSGGTGGGETQYF. DNA for the CDR3: TGTGCCAGCAGCGGCGGGACAGGGGGCGGTGAGACCCAGTACTTC. This chain joins TRBV9 and TRBJ2-5; 12 bases map to TRBD1. The V segment lost 3 bases and the J segment 5 bases; nucleotides outside the gene matches: 5. CDR3 length: 15 amino acids. From germline, CDR1 is SGDLS and CDR2 YYNGEE.